A single sample gave rise to the 27 T cell receptor beta chains below, sequenced in a study of blood T cell repertoires in COVID-19. Only in-frame clones appear in the TCRdb table, and some are missing; sequencing was by immunoSEQ multiplex PCR. This table holds tens of thousands of clones, around four fifths found once. The sample was peripheral blood. These receptors were obtained from a man in his 60s with acute or convalescent COVID-19.

CDR3: CASTPRGHGYTF. The DNA of the CDR3 is TGTGCCAGCACCCCGAGAGGGCATGGCTACACCTTC. The rearrangement joins TRBV12-3 or TRBV12-4 to TRBJ1-2; no reliable D call. The CDR3 has 12 amino acids. Trimming shortened V by 7 bases and J by 6 bases, and 12 bases separated the two germline ends.

The V and J genes are TRBV27 and TRBJ1-5; 9 nucleotides align to TRBD1. In germline, CDR1 is MNHEY, CDR2 SMNVEV (reference sequence). The ends lost 5 bases at V and 4 bases at J; junction bases unmatched: 6. The CDR3 runs 15 residues. This CDR3 is CASSRRGQGNQPQHF. The CDR3 nucleotides read TGTGCCAGCAGTCGGCGGGGACAGGGTAATCAGCCCCAGCATTTT.

This clone occurred once. The V and J genes are TRBV24-1 and TRBJ2-1, with a possible D match to TRBD2 (5 bases). In germline, CDR1 is KGHDR, CDR2 SFDVKD. Trimming took 3 bases from V and 7 from J, leaving 9 bases between them. The CDR3 runs to 13 residues. CDR3 in amino acids: CATSDIRRNEQFF. DNA of the CDR3: TGTGCCACCAGTGATATTAGGAGGAATGAGCAGTTCTTC.

The chain joins TRBV27 to TRBJ1-4; weak D call: TRBD1 (6 bases). This CDR3 comprises 16 residues. Germline values: CDR1 MNHEY, CDR2 SMNVEV (reference sequence). The V end lost 3 bases, the J end lost 8 bases, and 19 bases lay between the germline ends. The CDR3, as DNA: TGTGCCAGCAGTTTTCGCAGGGGTCCAGGCGGAGAAAAACTGTTTTTT. Its translation: CASSFRRGPGGEKLFF.

This clone was recorded once. The rearrangement joins TRBV1 to TRBJ2-7; the table assigns TRBD2, which was not confirmed against the DNA. TRBV1 is a pseudogene. The CDR3 runs to 18 residues. The CDR3: CTSSQDQDSGRIAGEQYF. The CDR3 DNA reads as TGCACCAGCAGCCAAGATCAGGATAGCGGGAGGATAGCGGGCGAGCAGTACTTC.

J is TRBJ1-5 and V is TRBV24-1; D ambiguous. V lost 1 base and J lost 2, with 2 bases in between. This CDR3 contains 13 residues. Germline-derived CDR1 and CDR2 are KGHDR and SFDVKD. CDR3 DNA: TGTGCCACCAGTGATTTCGGCAATCAGCCCCAGCATTTT. Protein product: CATSDFGNQPQHF.

The CDR3 here is CASSESGSGYEQYF. The CDR3 coding sequence is TGTGCCAGCAGTGAATCCGGGAGTGGCTACGAGCAGTACTTC. The J gene is TRBJ2-7, the V gene TRBV6-1; maybe TRBD2 (6 bases). Trimming pared 2 bases from V and 3 bases from J, leaving 11 bases between. The CDR3 sequence is 14 residues long. Germline CDR1 reads MNHNS; CDR2 reads SASEGT.

The genes are TRBV19 and TRBJ1-2; the D gene is possibly TRBD1 (6 bases). Germline V lookup: CDR1 LNHDA, CDR2 SQIVND (reference sequence). The CDR3 consists of 14 residues. The V gene lost 3 bases and the J gene lost 0 bases, with 8 bases spanning the gap. CDR3 DNA sequence: TGTGCCAGTAGTATGCGGACAGCTAACTATGGCTACACCTTC. This encodes CASSMRTANYGYTF. Filled out from reference TRBV19 and TRBJ1-2, the complete variable domain reads DGGITQSPKYLFRKEGQNVTLSCEQNLNHDAMYWYRQDPGQGLRLIYYSQIVNDFQKGDIAEGYSVSREKKESFPLTVTSAQKNPTAFYLCASSMRTANYGYTFGSGTRLTVV.

The chain recombines TRBV7-2 with TRBJ2-5, with 9 bases matching TRBD1. The CDR3 contains 18 residues. Germline V CDR1 and CDR2: SGHTA, FQGNSA. The V segment lost 2 bases and the J segment 1 base; nucleotides outside the gene matches: 11. The DNA of the CDR3 is TGTGCCAGCAGCTTAACAGGGGGCGAGAGGTGGTTCCAAGAGACCCAGTACTTC. It encodes CASSLTGGERWFQETQYF. Based on the CDR3 plus reference TRBV7-2 and TRBJ2-5, the full variable domain is GAGVSQSPSNKVTEKGKDVELRCDPISGHTALYWYRQSLGQGLEFLIYFQGNSAPDKSGLPSDRFSAERTGGSVSTLTIQRTQQEDSAVYLCASSLTGGERWFQETQYFGPGTRLLVL.

This chain joins TRBV5-4 and TRBJ2-1; 13 bases are a match to TRBD2. Germline CDR1 and CDR2: SGHNT and YYREEE (reference sequence). Trimming cost V 2 bases and J 6 bases; bases outside gene matches: 2. The CDR3 is 15 amino acids. The CDR3 protein is CASSLGLAGANEQFF. In DNA, the CDR3 is TGTGCCAGCAGCTTAGGACTAGCGGGAGCCAATGAGCAGTTCTTC. Supplemented by reference TRBV5-4 and TRBJ2-1, the full variable domain reads ETGVTQSPTHLIKTRGQQVTLRCSSQSGHNTVSWYQQALGQGPQFIFQYYREEENGRGNFPPRFSGLQFPNYSSELNVNALELDDSALYLCASSLGLAGANEQFFGPGTRLTVL.

The chain couples TRBV9 to TRBJ1-5; TRBD1 might be the D (5 bases). V lost 2 bases and J lost 0, with 6 bases in between. This CDR3 has 14 amino acids. In germline, CDR1 is SGDLS, CDR2 YYNGEE. The CDR3 nucleotides read TGTGCCAGCAGCGTCGACAGTAGCAATCAGCCCCAGCATTTT. It encodes CASSVDSSNQPQHF.

The chain combines TRBV6-5 with TRBJ1-5; TRBD1 agrees at 8 bases. Per germline, CDR1 MNHEY and CDR2 SVGAGI. V dropped 10 bases and J dropped 6; count of bases not matched to a gene: 11. The length of the CDR3 is 14 residues. Here the CDR3 reads CATTGVVGGQPQHF. In nucleotides, the CDR3 is TGTGCCACGACAGGGGTGGTCGGAGGTCAGCCCCAGCATTTT.

V is TRBV28 and J is TRBJ2-7; possible D gene TRBD2, 7 bases. This CDR3 comprises 16 residues. The germline V gene encodes CDR1 MDHEN and CDR2 SYDVKM. Trimming stripped 1 base from V and 2 bases from J, with 15 bases between. CDR3: CASSLSPGRGTYEQYF. The CDR3, as DNA: TGTGCCAGCAGTTTATCCCCAGGGAGGGGGACCTACGAGCAGTACTTC.

The DNA for the CDR3 is TGTGCCAGCAGTTTTAGCGGGAGGACCGGGGAGCTGTTTTTT. Its protein product is CASSFSGRTGELFF. V is TRBV28 and J is TRBJ2-2; 10 bases match TRBD2. V was clipped by 3 bases and J by 5 bases; unmatched bases: 0. Per germline, CDR1 MDHEN and CDR2 SYDVKM. The CDR3 runs to 14 residues.

The CDR3 DNA sequence: TGTGCCAGTAGTATATCCAGTGAGAACACTGAAGCTTTCTTT. Amino acids: CASSISSENTEAFF. The V and J genes are TRBV19 and TRBJ1-1; D gene ambiguous. V lost 2 bases and J lost 1, with 8 bases in between. Germline lookup yields CDR1 LNHDA and CDR2 SQIVND (reference sequence). The CDR3 totals 14 residues. The variable domain in full, completed from reference TRBV19 and TRBJ1-1, reads DGGITQSPKYLFRKEGQNVTLSCEQNLNHDAMYWYRQDPGQGLRLIYYSQIVNDFQKGDIAEGYSVSREKKESFPLTVTSAQKNPTAFYLCASSISSENTEAFFGQGTRLTVV.

The chain combines TRBV4-2 with TRBJ2-6; 7 bases fit TRBD1. Losses at the gene ends were 1 base for V and 3 bases for J; bases not matched to a gene: 12. Germline assignment: CDR1 LGHNA and CDR2 YNFKEQ. This CDR3 comprises 19 residues. CDR3 nucleotides: TGTGCCAGCAGCCAAGGCCCTCTGAGACAGGGTGGTGGGGCCAACGTCCTGACTTTC. This encodes CASSQGPLRQGGGANVLTF.

This chain links TRBV5-6 with TRBJ1-2, with 7 bases aligning to TRBD1. CDR3 length: 14 amino acids. Losses at the gene ends were 4 bases for V and 4 bases for J; bases not matched to a gene: 7. Germline V gene lookup returns CDR1 SGHDT and CDR2 YYEEEE. CDR3: CASSLGTVSYGYTF. The CDR3 bases are TGTGCCAGCAGCCTAGGGACAGTCAGCTATGGCTACACCTTC.

The count of this clone is one. This chain links TRBV9 with TRBJ2-2, with a possible D match to TRBD2 (5 bases). The CDR3 contains 15 residues. The germline V and J ends were trimmed by 0 bases and 2 bases, with 8 bases remaining between them. Per germline, CDR1 SGDLS and CDR2 YYNGEE. Written as DNA, the CDR3 is TGTGCCAGCAGCGTAGGTAGCGTAAACACCGGGGAGCTGTTTTTT. Translating it yields CASSVGSVNTGELFF.

The V call is TRBV6-6, the J call TRBJ2-1; weak D call: TRBD1 (6 bases). Trimming left V 4 bases short and J 8 bases short, with 12 bases between. This CDR3 comprises 13 residues. Germline V gene data show CDR1 as MNHNY and CDR2 as SVGAGI (reference sequence). CDR3 loop: CASSWGRGDEQFF. CDR3 in DNA: TGTGCCAGCAGTTGGGGCAGGGGAGATGAGCAGTTCTTC.

This chain uses TRBV24-1 with TRBJ2-5; TRBD1 matches 9 bases. CDR3 size: 13 residues. Germline V lookup: CDR1 KGHDR, CDR2 SFDVKD. V gave up 9 bases and J gave up 5 bases; unmatched junction bases: 6. This CDR3 is CATATGGGETQYF. For the CDR3, the DNA is TGTGCCACCGCTACAGGGGGCGGTGAGACCCAGTACTTC.

The CDR3 bases are TGTGCCAGTGCCTGGGACAGGGGGTCACCCCTCCACTTT. This translates into CASAWDRGSPLHF. The chain joins TRBV27 to TRBJ1-6, with 11 bases fitting TRBD1. Losses at the gene ends were 9 bases for V and 10 bases for J; bases not matched to a gene: 5. Germline values: CDR1 MNHEY, CDR2 SMNVEV (reference sequence). The CDR3 has 13 amino acids.

This chain joins TRBV7-2 and TRBJ1-2; D unclear. Germline CDR1 is SGHTA and CDR2 is FQGNSA. The CDR3 spans 15 residues. The V gene lost 2 bases and the J gene lost 1 base, with 11 bases spanning the gap. CDR3: CASSLRSPGNYGYTF. DNA of the CDR3: TGTGCCAGCAGCTTACGGAGTCCGGGTAACTATGGCTACACCTTC.

This rearrangement joins TRBV2 to TRBJ1-2; TRBD1 is a possible D gene (6 bases). Germline V gives CDR1 SNHLY, CDR2 FYNNEI. This CDR3 is built from 12 residues. V was shortened by 7 bases and J by 6 bases, with 12 bases between the two germline ends. Here the CDR3 DNA reads TGTGCCAGCAACCAGGACAGACATGGCTACACCTTC. It encodes CASNQDRHGYTF.

The chain combines TRBV7-2 with TRBJ2-7; tentatively, D is TRBD2 (6 bases). V was cut by 5 bases and J by 1 base, with 9 bases left in between. This CDR3 is built from 13 residues. The germline V gene has CDR1 SGHTA and CDR2 FQGNSA. CDR3 coding DNA: TGTGCCAGCAGCCAGGCGGGGTCCTACGAGCAGTACTTC. It is translated as CASSQAGSYEQYF. The full variable domain, in which reference TRBV7-2 and TRBJ2-7 provide the parts outside the CDR3, is GAGVSQSPSNKVTEKGKDVELRCDPISGHTALYWYRQSLGQGLEFLIYFQGNSAPDKSGLPSDRFSAERTGGSVSTLTIQRTQQEDSAVYLCASSQAGSYEQYFGPGTRLTVT.

This clone was seen a single time. The rearrangement links TRBV7-2 to TRBJ2-1; 10 bases map to TRBD2. CDR1 and CDR2 (germline): SGHTA, FQGNSA. The CDR3 consists of 18 residues. Trimming removed 8 bases from V and 0 bases from J; junction bases left unmatched: 13. The chain's CDR3 is CASRIAGGAFSSYNEQFF. The CDR3 DNA is TGTGCCAGCCGAATAGCGGGAGGAGCCTTTAGCTCCTACAATGAGCAGTTCTTC. Supplemented by reference TRBV7-2 and TRBJ2-1, the full variable domain reads GAGVSQSPSNKVTEKGKDVELRCDPISGHTALYWYRQSLGQGLEFLIYFQGNSAPDKSGLPSDRFSAERTGGSVSTLTIQRTQQEDSAVYLCASRIAGGAFSSYNEQFFGPGTRLTVL.

The rearrangement links TRBV6-2 or TRBV6-3 to TRBJ2-3; 10 bases match TRBD2. The CDR3 has 16 amino acids. V shed 2 bases and J 6 bases; nucleotides not matched to a gene: 8. Germline V CDR1 and CDR2: MNHEY, SVGEGT. As DNA, the CDR3 is TGTGCCAGCAGTTACGGTCTAGCGGGAGTTTTGGATACGCAGTATTTT. Protein sequence: CASSYGLAGVLDTQYF.

J is TRBJ1-4 and V is TRBV5-1, with 8 nucleotides matching TRBD1. V shed 7 bases and J 2 bases; nucleotides not matched to a gene: 10. This CDR3 region has 16 residues. CDR1 SGHRS and CDR2 YFSETQ come from the germline V gene. The CDR3 region is CASFPGGAATNEKLFF. The CDR3 DNA reads as TGCGCCAGCTTCCCAGGGGGCGCGGCGACTAATGAAAAACTGTTTTTT.